This TCR beta chain originates from a study of blood T cells in healthy people across ages. Study results and limitations: Naive CD4+ cells and diversity were both higher in long-lived donors than in aged donors.

This CDR3 contains 14 residues. The germline V gene has CDR1 DFQATT and CDR2 SNEGSKA (reference sequence). V lost 5 bases and J 0 bases, leaving 11 bases between the germline ends. Notes on this clonotype: What it recognizes is unknown.

Alongside a J-beta primer mix, a sample-barcoded 5' primer served in a second PCR lasting roughly 6 to 12 cycles. TCRdb reanalysed the 5' RACE reads using MiXCR and keeps one entry per CDR3 protein. Among approximately 1.5 million distinct CDR3 sequences listed, roughly a third were seen once. The total RNA that was extracted per sample amounted to at least 5.5 micrograms. The J gene is TRBJ2-4, the V gene TRBV20-1; unclear D gene. This sequence was found in a woman in her 30s in good health. The specimen was blood. CDR3 amino acids: CSAARPVAKNIQYF. CDR3 sequence (DNA): TGCAGTGCTGCACGACCGGTAGCCAAAAACATTCAGTACTTC.